This T cell receptor (beta chain) was sequenced during a study of OX40 agonist ivuxolimab in advanced cancers. This table comes from immunoSEQ multiplex PCR, and its TCRdb copy is limited to in-frame clones, with some not included. Of fewer than 50,000 clones in the sample, around 87% were seen once. Trimming took off 0 bases at V and 8 bases at J, with 14 bases between the two ends. The CDR3 spans 14 residues. Per germline, CDR1 GTSNPN and CDR2 SVGIG (reference sequence). The sequences come from CD4+ or CD8+ T cells sorted from blood, collected in a trial of the OX40 agonist ivuxolimab. V and J are TRBV30 and TRBJ1-3; D gene ambiguous. The source of this sequence is an adult with an advanced solid tumor such as melanoma, head and neck, liver or kidney cancer. The DNA for the CDR3 is TGTGCCTGGAGTGTACGTTTCGGGCAGGACACCATATATTTT. Encoded protein: CAWSVRFGQDTIYF. The whole variable domain, filled in from reference TRBV30 and TRBJ1-3, reads SQTIHQWPATLVQPVGSPLSLECTVEGTSNPNLYWYRQAAGRGLQLLFYSVGIGQISSEVPQNLSASRPQDRQFILSSKKLLLSDSGFYLCAWSVRFGQDTIYFGEGSWLTVV.